This T cell receptor (beta chain) appears in the sequencing data of a study of blood T cell repertoires in COVID-19. Germline CDR1 is SGHVS and CDR2 is FNYEAQ. CDR3 size: 15 residues. Trimming stripped 1 base from V and 6 bases from J, with 14 bases between. Those who participated ranged in age from about 18 to 89 years and resided in about 24 US areas. Cohort placement rested on clinical history that participants reported themselves. The study counted Cohort 3 donors as recovered given two negative PCRs, clearance, or symptom resolution. Under the authors' procedure: Amplification of reference gene primers provided the estimated nucleated cell counts. TCRdb keeps only in-frame clones here, not all; method: immunoSEQ multiplex PCR. That table gives V, J and clone size, and the DNA gave D and trimming. The data show approximately 200,000 clones, 84% seen once.

The specimen was PBMCs or T cells enriched from blood (not recorded which). This receptor was taken from a man aged 60 to 69 who had recovered from COVID-19. J is TRBJ2-3 and V is TRBV7-6; D is perhaps TRBD1 (5 bases). The CDR3 loop reads CASSLVGRGADTQYF. The CDR3 nucleotides are TGTGCCAGCAGCTTAGTAGGAAGGGGTGCTGATACGCAGTATTTT. Complete variable domain (other parts from reference TRBV7-6 and TRBJ2-3): GAGVSQSPRYKVTKRGQDVALRCDPISGHVSLYWYRQALGQGPEFLTYFNYEAQQDKSGLPNDRFSAERPEGSISTLTIQRTEQRDSAMYRCASSLVGRGADTQYFGPGTRLTVL.